The source of this TCR beta chain is a study of regulatory T cells in long-lasting Graves disease. Study-level information: Antithyroid drug intake by newly diagnosed Graves' patients had lasted under 3 months.

CDR3 regions were amplified by Arm-PCR using iRepertoire HTBI primers to build TCR beta libraries. Each CDR3 protein is one row after TCRdb ran MiXCR on the multiplex PCR reads. The table lists a few hundred thousand distinct CDR3 sequences, 18% of them singletons. Germline V CDR1 and CDR2: SGHDT, YYEEEE. The CDR3 is 14 residues long. With respect to this clonotype: The antigen remains undetermined. Because it lacks the conserved phenylalanine or tryptophan at the end, this CDR3 is likely a read error.

The time point is: newly diagnosed GD, antithyroid drugs for less than 3 months. TCR sequences were obtained from RNA taken from PBMCs. Study-wide findings and caveats: Preferential use of TRBV28, TRBJ1-2 and TRBJ2-5 was seen in persistent disease.

These data also formed part of another study, on T cells in Graves' hyperthyroidism and ophthalmopathy.

The clonotype comes from a woman aged 25 to 39 with Graves disease. The specimen comprised peripheral blood mononuclear cells (PBMCs), sampled at new diagnosis, from a patient treated with antithyroid drugs. The chain links TRBV5-6 to TRBJ1-1; D not resolved. CDR3 residues: CASGLEARSTEAFL. DNA for the CDR3: TGTGCCAGCGGCTTGGAGGCTAGAAGCACTGAAGCTTTCTTG.